The clone carrying this TCR beta chain was observed a handful of times. The CDR3 runs 13 residues. The V and J ends lost 4 bases and 4 bases respectively, with 11 bases between them. Germline CDR1 SGHRS, CDR2 YFSETQ. Arm-PCR of CDR3 regions with iRepertoire HTBI primers generated TCR beta libraries. TCRdb itself ran the multiplex PCR reads through MiXCR, one entry per CDR3 protein. The sample has about 320,000 distinct CDR3 sequences, 18% seen once. Stated time point: newly diagnosed GD, antithyroid drugs for less than 3 months. RNA isolated from PBMCs was used to make the TCR library. This specimen belongs to a study of regulatory T cells in long-lasting Graves disease.

The chain is built from TRBV5-1 and TRBJ1-1; the D is unclear. Sequencing used peripheral blood mononuclear cells (PBMCs), obtained at new diagnosis, from a patient treated with antithyroid drugs. This TCR derives from a female donor with Graves disease. The CDR3 loop reads CASSLDMSTEAFF. The CDR3 DNA sequence: TGCGCCAGCAGCCTCGACATGAGCACTGAAGCTTTCTTT.